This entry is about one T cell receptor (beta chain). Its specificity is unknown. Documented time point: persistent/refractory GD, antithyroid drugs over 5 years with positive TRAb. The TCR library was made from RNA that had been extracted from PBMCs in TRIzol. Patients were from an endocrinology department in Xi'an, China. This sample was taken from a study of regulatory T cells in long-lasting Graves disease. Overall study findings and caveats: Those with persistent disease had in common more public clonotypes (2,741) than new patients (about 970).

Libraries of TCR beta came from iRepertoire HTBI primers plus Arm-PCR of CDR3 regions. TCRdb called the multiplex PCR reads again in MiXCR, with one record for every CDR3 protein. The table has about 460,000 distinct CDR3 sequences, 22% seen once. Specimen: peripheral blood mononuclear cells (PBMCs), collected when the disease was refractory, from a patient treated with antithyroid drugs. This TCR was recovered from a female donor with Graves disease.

The CDR3: CASSYPTGSMNTEAFF. CDR3 nucleotide sequence: TGTGCCAGCAGTTACCCGACAGGGAGCATGAACACTGAAGCTTTCTTT. V usage is TRBV6-9 and J usage is TRBJ1-1, with 7 bases that match TRBD1. The CDR3 length is 16 residues. CDR1 is MNHGY and CDR2 is SVAAGI in the germline V gene. With V trimmed by 3 bases and J by 0 bases, 7 bases remained unmatched.